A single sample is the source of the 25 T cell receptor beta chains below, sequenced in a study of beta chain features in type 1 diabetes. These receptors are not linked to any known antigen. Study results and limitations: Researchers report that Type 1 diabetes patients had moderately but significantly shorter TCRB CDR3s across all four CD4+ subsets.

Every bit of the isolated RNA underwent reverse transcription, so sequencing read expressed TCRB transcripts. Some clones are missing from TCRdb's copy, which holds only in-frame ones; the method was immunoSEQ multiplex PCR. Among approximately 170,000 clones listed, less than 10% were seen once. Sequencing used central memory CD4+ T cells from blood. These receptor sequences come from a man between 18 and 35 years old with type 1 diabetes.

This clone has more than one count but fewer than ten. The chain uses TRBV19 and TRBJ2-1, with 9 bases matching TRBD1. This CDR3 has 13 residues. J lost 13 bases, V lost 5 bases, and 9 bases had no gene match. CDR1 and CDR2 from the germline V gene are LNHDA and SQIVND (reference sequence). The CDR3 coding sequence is TGTGCCAGTAGTTCACAGGGGGCGCAGGTCCAGTTCTTC. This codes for CASSSQGAQVQFF.

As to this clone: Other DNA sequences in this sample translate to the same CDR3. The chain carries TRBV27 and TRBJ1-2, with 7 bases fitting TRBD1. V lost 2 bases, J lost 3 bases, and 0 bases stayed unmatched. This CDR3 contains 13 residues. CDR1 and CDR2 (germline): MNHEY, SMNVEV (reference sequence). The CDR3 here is CASSLQGDYGYTF. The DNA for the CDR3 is TGTGCCAGCAGTTTACAGGGGGACTATGGCTACACCTTC.

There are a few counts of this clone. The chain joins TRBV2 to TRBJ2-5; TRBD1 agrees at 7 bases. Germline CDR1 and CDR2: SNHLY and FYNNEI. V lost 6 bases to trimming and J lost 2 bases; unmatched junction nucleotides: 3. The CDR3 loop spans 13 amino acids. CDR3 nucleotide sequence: TGTGCCAGCAGGCGGACAGGACAAGAGACCCAGTACTTC. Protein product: CASRRTGQETQYF.

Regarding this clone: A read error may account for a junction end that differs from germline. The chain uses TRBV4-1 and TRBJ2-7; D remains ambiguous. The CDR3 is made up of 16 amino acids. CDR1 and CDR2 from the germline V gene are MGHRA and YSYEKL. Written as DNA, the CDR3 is TGCGCCAGCAGCAAAGAACCCCGGGTCTCCCTCTACGAGCAGTACTTC. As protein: CASSKEPRVSLYEQYF.

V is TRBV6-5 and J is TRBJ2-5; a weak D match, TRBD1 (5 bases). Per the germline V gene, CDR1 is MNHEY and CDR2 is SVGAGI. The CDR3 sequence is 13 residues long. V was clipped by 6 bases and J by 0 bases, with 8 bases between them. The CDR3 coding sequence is TGTGCCAGCAGAGGCAGGGACCAAGAGACCCAGTACTTC. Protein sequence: CASRGRDQETQYF.

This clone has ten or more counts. The DNA for the CDR3 is TGTGCCAGCAGCTTAATGGGGACTAGCAACAATGAGCAGTTCTTC. It translates to CASSLMGTSNNEQFF. The chain recombines TRBV7-2 with TRBJ2-1, with 9 bases matching TRBD2. V dropped 2 bases and J dropped 5; count of bases not matched to a gene: 4. Per germline, CDR1 SGHTA and CDR2 FQGNSA. This CDR3 is built from 15 residues.

CDR3 sequence reads: CASSATGNYGYTF. For the CDR3, the DNA is TGTGCCAGCAGTGCGACAGGGAACTATGGCTACACCTTC. The J gene is TRBJ1-2, the V gene TRBV27; 7 nucleotides match TRBD1. Trimming took 5 bases from V and 2 from J; bases not matched to a gene: 2. CDR3 length: 13 amino acids. Per the germline V gene, CDR1 is MNHEY and CDR2 is SMNVEV (reference sequence).

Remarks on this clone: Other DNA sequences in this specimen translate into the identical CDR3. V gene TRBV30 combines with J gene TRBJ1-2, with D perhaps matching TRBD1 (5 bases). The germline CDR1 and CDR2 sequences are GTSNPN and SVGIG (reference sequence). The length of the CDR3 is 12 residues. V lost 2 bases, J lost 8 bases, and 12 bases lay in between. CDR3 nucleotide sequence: TGTGCCTGGAGTCCGGGACTGTACGGCTACACCTTC. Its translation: CAWSPGLYGYTF.

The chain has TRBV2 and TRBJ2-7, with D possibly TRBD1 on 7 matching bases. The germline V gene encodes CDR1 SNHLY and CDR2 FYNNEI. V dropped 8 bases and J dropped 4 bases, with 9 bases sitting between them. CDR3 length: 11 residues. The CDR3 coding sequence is TGTGCCAGCCAGGGGGGATACGAGCAGTACTTC. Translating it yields CASQGGYEQYF.

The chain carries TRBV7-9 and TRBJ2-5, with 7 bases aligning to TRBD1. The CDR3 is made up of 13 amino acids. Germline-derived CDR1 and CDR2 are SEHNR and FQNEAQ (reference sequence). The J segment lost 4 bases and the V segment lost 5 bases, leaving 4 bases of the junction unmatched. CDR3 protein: CASSERGRETQYF. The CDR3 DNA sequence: TGTGCCAGCAGCGAGAGGGGGCGAGAGACCCAGTACTTC. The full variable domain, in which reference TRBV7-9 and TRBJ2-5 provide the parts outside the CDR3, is DTGVSQNPRHKITKRGQNVTFRCDPISEHNRLYWYRQTLGQGPEFLTYFQNEAQLEKSRLLSDRFSAERPKGSFSTLEIQRTEQGDSAMYLCASSERGRETQYFGPGTRLLVL.

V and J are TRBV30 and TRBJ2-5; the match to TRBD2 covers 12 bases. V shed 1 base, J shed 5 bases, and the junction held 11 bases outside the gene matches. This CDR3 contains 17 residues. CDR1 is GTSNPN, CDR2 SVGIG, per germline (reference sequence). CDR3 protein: CAWSAKTTSGGGETQYF. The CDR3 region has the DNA TGTGCCTGGAGTGCCAAAACGACTAGCGGGGGAGGGGAGACCCAGTACTTC.

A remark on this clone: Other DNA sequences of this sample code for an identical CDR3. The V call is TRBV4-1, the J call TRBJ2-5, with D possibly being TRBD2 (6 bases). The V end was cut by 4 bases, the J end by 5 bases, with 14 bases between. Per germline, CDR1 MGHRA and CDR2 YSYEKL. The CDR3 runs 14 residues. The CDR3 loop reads CASSRSGEGETQYF. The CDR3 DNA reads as TGCGCCAGCAGCCGATCGGGAGAGGGGGAGACCCAGTACTTC.

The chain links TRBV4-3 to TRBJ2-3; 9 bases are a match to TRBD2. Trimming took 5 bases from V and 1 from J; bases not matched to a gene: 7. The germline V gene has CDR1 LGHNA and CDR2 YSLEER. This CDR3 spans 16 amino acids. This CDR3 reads CASSSNSGGGTDTQYF. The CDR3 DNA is TGCGCCAGCAGCTCCAATAGCGGGGGAGGCACAGATACGCAGTATTTT.

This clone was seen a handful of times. The CDR3 DNA sequence: TGTGCCAGCTCACGCTCCCGGACAGGATTACAAGAGACCCAGTACTTC. Its translation: CASSRSRTGLQETQYF. This sequence joins TRBV18 and TRBJ2-5; 7 bases fit TRBD1. CDR3 length: 16 residues. Germline V lookup: CDR1 KGHSH, CDR2 LQKENI. J was trimmed by 2 bases and V by 4 bases; bases with no gene match: 10.

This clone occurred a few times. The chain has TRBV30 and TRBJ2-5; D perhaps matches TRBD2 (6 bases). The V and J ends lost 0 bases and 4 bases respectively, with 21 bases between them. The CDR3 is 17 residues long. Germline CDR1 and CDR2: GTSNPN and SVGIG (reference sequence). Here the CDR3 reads CAWSVGGTRYLAETQYF. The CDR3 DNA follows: TGTGCCTGGAGTGTGGGCGGGACGCGATATTTAGCAGAGACCCAGTACTTC.

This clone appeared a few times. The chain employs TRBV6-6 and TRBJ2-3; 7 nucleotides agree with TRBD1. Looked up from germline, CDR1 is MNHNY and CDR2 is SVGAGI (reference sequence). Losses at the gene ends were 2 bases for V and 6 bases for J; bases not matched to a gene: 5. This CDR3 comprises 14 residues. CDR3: CASSYTGAGDTQYF. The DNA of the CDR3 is TGTGCCAGCAGTTACACAGGGGCTGGGGATACGCAGTATTTT.

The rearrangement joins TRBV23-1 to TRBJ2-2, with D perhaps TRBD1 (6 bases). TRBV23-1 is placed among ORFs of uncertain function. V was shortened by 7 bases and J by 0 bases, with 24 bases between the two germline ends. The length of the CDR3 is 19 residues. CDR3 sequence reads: CASTFPDSPCPTNTGELFF. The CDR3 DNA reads TGCGCCAGCACTTTCCCGGACAGTCCCTGCCCGACGAACACCGGGGAGCTGTTTTTT.

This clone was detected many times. The CDR3: CAWSTDNNSPLHF. For the CDR3, the DNA is TGTGCCTGGAGTACAGATAATAATTCACCCCTCCACTTT. The chain combines TRBV30 with TRBJ1-6; D gene ambiguous. CDR1 GTSNPN and CDR2 SVGIG come from the germline V gene (reference sequence). The V end lost 2 bases, the J end lost 5 bases, and 7 bases lay between the germline ends. The CDR3 is made up of 13 amino acids.

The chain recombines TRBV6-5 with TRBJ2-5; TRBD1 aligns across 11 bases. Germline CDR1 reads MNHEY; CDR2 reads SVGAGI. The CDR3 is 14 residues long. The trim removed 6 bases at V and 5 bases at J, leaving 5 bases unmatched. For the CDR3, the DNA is TGTGCCAGCAGCCTAGGACAGGGGGCTGAGACCCAGTACTTC. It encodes CASSLGQGAETQYF.

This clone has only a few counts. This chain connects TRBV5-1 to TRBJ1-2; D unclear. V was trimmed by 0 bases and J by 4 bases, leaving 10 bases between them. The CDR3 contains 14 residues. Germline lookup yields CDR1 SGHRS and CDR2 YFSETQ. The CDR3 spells CASSLGGSGYGYTF. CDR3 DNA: TGCGCCAGCAGCTTGGGAGGGAGCGGCTATGGCTACACCTTC.

CDR3 DNA: TGTGCCAGCAACCCTATGCAGGGGGCAGCAGATACGCAGTATTTT. Amino acids: CASNPMQGAADTQYF. This sequence joins TRBV5-6 and TRBJ2-3; TRBD1 matches 8 bases. Trimming removed 6 bases from V and 4 bases from J; junction bases left unmatched: 10. The CDR3 is 15 residues long. The V gene's germline CDR1 is SGHDT and CDR2 YYEEEE.

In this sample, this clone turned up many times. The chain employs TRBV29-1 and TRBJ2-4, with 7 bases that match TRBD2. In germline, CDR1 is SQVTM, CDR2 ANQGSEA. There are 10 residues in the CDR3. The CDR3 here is CSGGENIQYF. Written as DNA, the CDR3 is TGCAGTGGGGGGGAAAACATTCAGTACTTC. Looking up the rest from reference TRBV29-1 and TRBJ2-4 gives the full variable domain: SAVISQKPSRDICQRGTSLTIQCQVDSQVTMMFWYRQQPGQSLTLIATANQGSEATYESGFVIDKFPISRPNLTFSTLTVSNMSPEDSSIYLCSGGENIQYFGAGTRLSVL.

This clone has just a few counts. CDR3 protein: CASSDTGSAGELFF. The CDR3 DNA sequence: TGCGCCAGCAGCGACACAGGGTCGGCCGGGGAGCTGTTTTTT. This sequence joins TRBV5-1 and TRBJ2-2, with a possible D match to TRBD1 (6 bases). Between the trimmed V and J ends, which lost 4 bases and 6 bases, there was a span of 13 bases. The CDR3 consists of 14 residues. The V gene's germline CDR1 is SGHRS and CDR2 YFSETQ.

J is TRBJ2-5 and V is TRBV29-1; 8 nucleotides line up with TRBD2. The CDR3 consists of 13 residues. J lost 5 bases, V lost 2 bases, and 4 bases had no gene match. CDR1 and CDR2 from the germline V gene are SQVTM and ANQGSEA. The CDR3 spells CSVERGGGETQYF. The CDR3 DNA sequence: TGCAGCGTTGAACGGGGGGGCGGGGAGACCCAGTACTTC.

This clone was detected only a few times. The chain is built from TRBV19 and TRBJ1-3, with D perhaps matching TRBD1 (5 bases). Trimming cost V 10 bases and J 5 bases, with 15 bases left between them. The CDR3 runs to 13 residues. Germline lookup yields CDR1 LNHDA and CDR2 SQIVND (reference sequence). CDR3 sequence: CATLGGIRNTIYF. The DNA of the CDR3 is TGTGCCACCCTCGGGGGGATCCGAAACACCATATATTTT.